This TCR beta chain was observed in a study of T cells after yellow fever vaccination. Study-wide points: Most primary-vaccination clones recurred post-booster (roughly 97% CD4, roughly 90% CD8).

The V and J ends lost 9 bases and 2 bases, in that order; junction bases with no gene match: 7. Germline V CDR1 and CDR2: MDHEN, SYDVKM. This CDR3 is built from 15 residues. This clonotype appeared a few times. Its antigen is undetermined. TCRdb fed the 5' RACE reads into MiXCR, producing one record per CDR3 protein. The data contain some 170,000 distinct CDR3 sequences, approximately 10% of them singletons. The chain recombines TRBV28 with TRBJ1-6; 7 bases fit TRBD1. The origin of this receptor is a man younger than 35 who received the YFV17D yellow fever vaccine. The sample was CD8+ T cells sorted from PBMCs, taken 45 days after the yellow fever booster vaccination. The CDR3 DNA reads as TGTGCCAGTCTTAGACAGGGTACCTATAATTCACCCCTCCACTTT. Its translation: CASLRQGTYNSPLHF.